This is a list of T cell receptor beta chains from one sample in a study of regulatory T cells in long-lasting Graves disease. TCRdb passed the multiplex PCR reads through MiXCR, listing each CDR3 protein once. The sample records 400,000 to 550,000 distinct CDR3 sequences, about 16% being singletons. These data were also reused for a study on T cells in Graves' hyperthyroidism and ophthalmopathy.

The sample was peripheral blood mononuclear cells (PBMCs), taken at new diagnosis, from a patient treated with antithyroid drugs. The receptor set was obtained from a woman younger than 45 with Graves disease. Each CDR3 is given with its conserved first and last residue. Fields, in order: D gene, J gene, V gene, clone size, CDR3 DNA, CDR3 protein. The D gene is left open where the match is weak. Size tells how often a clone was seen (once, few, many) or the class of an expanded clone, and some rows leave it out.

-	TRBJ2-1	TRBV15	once	TGTGCCACCAGCAGAGATGCGGATGAGCAGTTCTTC	CATSRDADEQFF
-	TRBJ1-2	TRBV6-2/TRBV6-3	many	TGTGCCAGCAGTTACTCGAGCAGGGGAAGTGGCTACACCTTC	CASSYSSRGSGYTF
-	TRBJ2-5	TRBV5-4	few	TGTGCCAGCAGCTTGGCAGGGGCGGCAGAGACCCAGTACTTC	CASSLAGAAETQYF
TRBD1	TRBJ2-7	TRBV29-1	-	TGCAGCGTACAGGGAGGACAGGGTTCCTACGAGCAGTACTTC	CSVQGGQGSYEQYF
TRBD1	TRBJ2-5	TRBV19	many	TGTGCCAGCGGTCGGACAGGGGGGGATCAAGAGACCCAGTACTTC	CASGRTGGDQETQYF
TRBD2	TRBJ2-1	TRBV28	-	TGTGCCAGCAGTCCCCAGACTAGCGGGGGGTACAATGAGCAGTTCTTC	CASSPQTSGGYNEQFF
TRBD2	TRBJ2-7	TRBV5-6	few	TGTGCCAGCAACGCGGGGGGTCCCCCCTACGAGCAGTACTTC	CASNAGGPPYEQYF
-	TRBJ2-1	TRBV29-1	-	TGCAGCGGCCTCTCCTACAATGAGCAGTTCTTC	CSGLSYNEQFF
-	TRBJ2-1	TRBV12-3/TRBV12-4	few	TGTGCCAGCAGTTTGTCCCGGGACCTTTATGAGCAGTTCTTC	CASSLSRDLYEQFF
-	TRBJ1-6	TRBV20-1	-	TGCAGTGCTAGTCGACCTACAGGGAGTTCCTATAATTCACCCCTCCACTTT	CSASRPTGSSYNSPLHF
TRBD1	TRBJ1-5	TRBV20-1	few	TGCAGTGCTACCCCGACAGGGAACTACCCTTATAGCAATCAGCCCCAGCATTTT	CSATPTGNYPYSNQPQHF
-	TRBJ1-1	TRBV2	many	TGTGCCAGCGGTGGACAGCTCGAAGCTTTCTTT	CASGGQLEAFF
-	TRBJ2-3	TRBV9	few	TGTGCCAGCACAAACCGGGCCACAGATACGCAGTATTTT	CASTNRATDTQYF
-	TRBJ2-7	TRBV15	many	TGTGCCACCAGCAGAGAAGGGATTGCGCAGTACTTC	CATSREGIAQYF
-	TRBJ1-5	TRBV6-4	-	TGTGCCAGCAGTGTAACAGTAAATCAGCCCCAGCATTTT	CASSVTVNQPQHF
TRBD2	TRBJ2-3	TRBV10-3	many	TGTGCCATCAGTGAGCGGGGACTAGCGGGAGCGGGAGATACGCAGTATTTT	CAISERGLAGAGDTQYF
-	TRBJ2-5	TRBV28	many	TGTGCCAGCCAACCGGGGGCAGGGGCGACCCAAGAGACCCAGTACTTC	CASQPGAGATQETQYF
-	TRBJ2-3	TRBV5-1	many	TGCGCCAGCAGCCCCCCTGAGGGCATCACAGATACGCAGTATTTT	CASSPPEGITDTQYF
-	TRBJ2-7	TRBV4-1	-	TGCGCCAGCAGCCAAGATAGAAGCGAGACCTCCTACGAGCAGTACTTC	CASSQDRSETSYEQYF
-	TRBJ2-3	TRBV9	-	TGTGCCAGCAGCGTGGACTTCACAGATACGCAGTATTTT	CASSVDFTDTQYF
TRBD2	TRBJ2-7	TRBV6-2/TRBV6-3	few	TGTGCCACCATACGCGGTGAAGCGGGGAAGTACGAGCAGTACTTC	CATIRGEAGKYEQYF
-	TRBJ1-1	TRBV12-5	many	TGTGCTAGTTCACCCGACCTGCGACAAGCTTTCTTT	CASSPDLRQAFF
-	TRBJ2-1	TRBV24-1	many	TGTGCCACCGGGGGTATTTCGGAGCAGTTCTTC	CATGGISEQFF
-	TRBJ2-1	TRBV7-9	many	TGTGCCAGCAGCTTAGGTAGCGGAGTATACAATGAGCAGTTCTTC	CASSLGSGVYNEQFF
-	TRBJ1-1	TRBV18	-	TGTGCCAGCTCTGCAGGACGGAACACTGAAGCTTGCTTT	CASSAGRNTEACF
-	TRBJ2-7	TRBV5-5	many	TGTGCCAGCGGCTCCCTCCGGGAATTGCGGAACGAGCAGTACTTC	CASGSLRELRNEQYF
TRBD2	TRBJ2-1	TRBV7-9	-	TGTGCCAGCAGCAAGAGGGGACTAGACAATGAGCAGTTCTTC	CASSKRGLDNEQFF
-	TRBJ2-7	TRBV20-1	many	TGCAGTGCTAGAGATCACGGACAGAACGAGCAGTACTTC	CSARDHGQNEQYF
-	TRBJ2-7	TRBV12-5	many	TGTGCTAGTGGTTTGGTGACCGGGACACCCTCCTACGAGCAGTACTTC	CASGLVTGTPSYEQYF
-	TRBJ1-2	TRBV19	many	TGTGCCAGTAGTGGACGAGCTCATAACTATGGCTACACCTTC	CASSGRAHNYGYTF
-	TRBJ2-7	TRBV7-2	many	TGTGCCAGCAGCCCCCGGACTGGCTTTGAGTCCGAGCAGTACTTC	CASSPRTGFESEQYF
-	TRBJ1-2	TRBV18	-	TGTGCCAGCTCACCCTCAGGGCGGTATGGCTACACCTTC	CASSPSGRYGYTF
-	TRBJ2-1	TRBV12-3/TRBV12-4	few	TGTGCCAGCAGTTTTCCGCCAGGCTCCTACAATGAGCAGTTCTTC	CASSFPPGSYNEQFF
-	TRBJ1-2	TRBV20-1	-	TGCAGTGCTAGTGGGGGGGGTGGCTACACCTTC	CSASGGGGYTF
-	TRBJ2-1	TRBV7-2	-	TGTGCCAGCAGCTTAGTCGGTCCCTACAATGAGCAGTTCTTC	CASSLVGPYNEQFF
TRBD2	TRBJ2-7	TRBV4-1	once	TGCGCCAGCGGCCAAGATGGGGGACTAGCGGGATCCTACGAGCAGTACTTC	CASGQDGGLAGSYEQYF
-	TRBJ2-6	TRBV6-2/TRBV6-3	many	TGTGCCAGCAGTTACCCCGGACAGACCGGGGCCAACGTCCTGACTTTC	CASSYPGQTGANVLTF
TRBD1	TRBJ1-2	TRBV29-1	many	TGCAGCGTTGAAGGCCAGGGGGCGAAAAAGAATGGCTACACCTTC	CSVEGQGAKKNGYTF
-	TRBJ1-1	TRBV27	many	TGTGCCAGCCGCATCCGGGACCGTGAGAACACTGAAGCTTTCTTT	CASRIRDRENTEAFF
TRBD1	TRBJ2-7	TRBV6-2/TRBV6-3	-	TGTGCCAGCAGTAGAAACAGGGGGCGCGGCGAGCAGTACTTC	CASSRNRGRGEQYF
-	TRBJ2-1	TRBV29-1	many	TGCAGCGTCCTTGGCCAAAAGACGAATAGTGAGCAGTTCTTC	CSVLGQKTNSEQFF